Below are 12 T cell receptor beta chains sequenced from a single sample in a study of cytomegalovirus exposure and HLA in healthy donors. Primers for the PCR totalled 60 Vbeta and 13 Jbeta. The protocol was immunoSEQ multiplex PCR, while the TCRdb copy is restricted to in-frame clones and leaves out a portion. The repertoire holds some 130,000 clones, roughly 77% seen once, with about 4.5% in the top ten. The sequenced sample was PBMCs. Receptors originate from a man younger than 40 in good health.

V usage is TRBV7-6 and J usage is TRBJ1-4, with 9 bases fitting TRBD1. V dropped 1 base and J dropped 8; count of bases not matched to a gene: 5. Germline CDR1 is SGHVS and CDR2 is FNYEAQ. The CDR3 consists of 15 residues. CDR3 region: CASSLESGTGEKLFF. The CDR3 coding sequence is TGTGCCAGCAGCTTAGAATCAGGGACAGGGGAAAAACTGTTTTTT.

This clone was observed once. Other DNA sequences of this sample code for an identical CDR3. The rearrangement links TRBV5-1 to TRBJ1-1; 8 nucleotides line up with TRBD1. This CDR3 is 14 amino acids long. With V trimmed by 2 bases and J by 1 base, 1 base remained unmatched. Germline V lookup: CDR1 SGHRS, CDR2 YFSETQ. The CDR3 region is CASSLTGGNTEAFF. CDR3 coding DNA: TGCGCCAGCAGCTTAACAGGGGGGAACACTGAAGCTTTCTTT.

CDR3 residues: CASSLALAGLYGYTF. Written as DNA, the CDR3 is TGTGCCAGCAGCTTAGCCCTGGCAGGGCTCTATGGCTACACCTTC. This chain links TRBV11-2 with TRBJ1-2; D may be TRBD1 (5 bases). In germline, CDR1 is SGHAT, CDR2 FQNNGV. V dropped 1 base and J dropped 4 bases, with 13 bases sitting between them. The CDR3 runs 15 residues.

The rearrangement links TRBV5-6 to TRBJ2-7; 9 positions agree with TRBD2. V trimming: 2 bases; J trimming: 0 bases; junction bases outside the gene matches: 0. CDR3 length equals 14 residues. Per germline, CDR1 SGHDT and CDR2 YYEEEE. CDR3 nucleotides: TGTGCCAGCAGCTTACTAGCGGGCTCCTACGAGCAGTACTTC. Translating gives CASSLLAGSYEQYF.

CDR3 nucleotides: TGTGCCAGCAGTGAATTCCCGGGTCTACAGTTCTTC. It encodes CASSEFPGLQFF. V usage is TRBV25-1 and J usage is TRBJ2-1; D uncertain. The ends were cut back, 1 base at V and 13 bases at J, with 11 bases in the middle. This CDR3 is 12 amino acids long. Per germline, CDR1 MGHDK and CDR2 SYGVNS. The full variable domain, in which reference TRBV25-1 and TRBJ2-1 provide the parts outside the CDR3, is EADIYQTPRYLVIGTGKKITLECSQTMGHDKMYWYQQDPGMELHLIHYSYGVNSTEKGDLSSESTVSRIRTEHFPLTLESARPSHTSQYLCASSEFPGLQFFGPGTRLTVL.

This clone showed up just once. The chain combines TRBV5-4 with TRBJ2-1; 8 nucleotides line up with TRBD2. The trim removed 5 bases at V and 14 bases at J, leaving 15 bases unmatched. This CDR3 is built from 14 residues. Per germline, CDR1 SGHNT and CDR2 YYREEE (reference sequence). The CDR3 DNA is TGTGCCAGCAGACCTCAAAGGACGGGAGGGCCTGAGTTCTTC. Translating it yields CASRPQRTGGPEFF.

The genes are TRBV5-1 and TRBJ2-7, with D maybe TRBD2 (6 bases). The CDR3 totals 14 residues. The germline gives CDR1 SGHRS, CDR2 YFSETQ. V dropped 1 base and J dropped 2 bases, with 10 bases sitting between them. DNA of the CDR3: TGCGCCAGCAGCTTGACGGCGGGGCCCTACGAGCAGTACTTC. This encodes CASSLTAGPYEQYF.

J is TRBJ1-3 and V is TRBV2, with D unclear. Germline V gives CDR1 SNHLY, CDR2 FYNNEI. V lost 6 bases to trimming and J lost 3 bases, with 15 bases between them. This CDR3 contains 15 residues. The CDR3 region has the DNA TGTGCCAGCAGAGTCATTGGGAGTCGTGGAAACACCATATATTTT. Translating it yields CASRVIGSRGNTIYF.

In DNA, the CDR3 is TGTGCCAGTAGTAGGACTAGCCTTTTCACCGGGGAGCTGTTTTTT. Translating gives CASSRTSLFTGELFF. V usage is TRBV19 and J usage is TRBJ2-2, with TRBD2 matching 8 bases. The ends lost 4 bases at V and 4 bases at J; junction bases unmatched: 5. The length of the CDR3 is 15 residues. Germline CDR1 LNHDA, CDR2 SQIVND (reference sequence).

The rearrangement links TRBV20-1 to TRBJ2-5; D possibly corresponds to TRBD1 (5 bases). The J call is doubtful: the DNA matches TRBJ2-7 better. The CDR3 is 11 residues long. From germline, CDR1 is DFQATT and CDR2 SNEGSKA (reference sequence). CDR3 sequence: CSATRAREQYF. CDR3 DNA sequence: TGCAGTGCTACCAGGGCCCGCGAGCAGTACTTC.

The J gene is TRBJ2-3, the V gene TRBV7-9; 9 bases are a match to TRBD2. The ends lost 5 bases at V and 2 bases at J; junction bases unmatched: 14. This CDR3 contains 18 residues. Germline CDR1 is SEHNR and CDR2 is FQNEAQ (reference sequence). The CDR3, as DNA: TGTGCCAGCAGCAACCTTCCCGCTAGCGGGACCCCCACAGATACGCAGTATTTT. It is translated as CASSNLPASGTPTDTQYF.

Of note for this clone: The same CDR3 also results from other DNA sequences found in this sample. The chain joins TRBV19 to TRBJ2-1; 8 bases are shared with TRBD2. Germline CDR1 LNHDA, CDR2 SQIVND (reference sequence). The ends lost 2 bases at V and 5 bases at J; junction bases unmatched: 8. The CDR3 runs to 16 residues. CDR3 sequence (DNA): TGTGCCAGTAGTATAATCACGGGAGGGCCGAACAATGAGCAGTTCTTC. It encodes CASSIITGGPNNEQFF.